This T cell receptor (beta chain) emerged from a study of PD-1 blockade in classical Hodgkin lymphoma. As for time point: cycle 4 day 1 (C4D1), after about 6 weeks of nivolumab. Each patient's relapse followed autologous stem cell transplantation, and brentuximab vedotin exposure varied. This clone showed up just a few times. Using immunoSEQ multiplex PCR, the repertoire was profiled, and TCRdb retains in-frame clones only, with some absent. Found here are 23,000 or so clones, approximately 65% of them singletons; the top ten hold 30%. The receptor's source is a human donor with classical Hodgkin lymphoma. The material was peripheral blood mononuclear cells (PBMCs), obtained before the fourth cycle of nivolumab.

CDR3: CASSDHRASQYQETQYF. The CDR3 DNA reads as TGCGCCAGCAGCGATCACAGGGCCTCTCAGTACCAAGAGACCCAGTACTTC. The chain has TRBV5-1 and TRBJ2-5; tentative D call: TRBD1 (6 bases). The germline V gene encodes CDR1 SGHRS and CDR2 YFSETQ. CDR3 length: 17 residues. The V and J ends lost 4 bases and 0 bases respectively, with 19 bases between them.